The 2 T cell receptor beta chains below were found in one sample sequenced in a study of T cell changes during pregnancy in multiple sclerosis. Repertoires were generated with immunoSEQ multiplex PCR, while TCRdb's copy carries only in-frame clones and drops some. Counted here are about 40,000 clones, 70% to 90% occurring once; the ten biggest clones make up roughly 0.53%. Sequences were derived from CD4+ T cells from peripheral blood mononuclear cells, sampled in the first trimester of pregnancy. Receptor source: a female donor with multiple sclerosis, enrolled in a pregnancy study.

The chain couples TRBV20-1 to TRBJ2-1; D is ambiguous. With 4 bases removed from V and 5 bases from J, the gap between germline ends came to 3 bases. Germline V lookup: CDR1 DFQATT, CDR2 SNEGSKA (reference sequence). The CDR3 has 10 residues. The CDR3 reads CSAINNEQFF. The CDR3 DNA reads TGCAGTGCTATAAACAATGAGCAGTTCTTC.

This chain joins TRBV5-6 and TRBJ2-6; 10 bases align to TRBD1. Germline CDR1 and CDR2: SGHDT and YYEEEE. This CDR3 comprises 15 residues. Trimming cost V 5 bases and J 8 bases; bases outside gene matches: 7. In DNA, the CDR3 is TGTGCCAGCAGACGGACAGGGGGGGTTCCCAACGTCCTGACTTTC. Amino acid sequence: CASRRTGGVPNVLTF.